The 12 T cell receptor beta chains below come from one sample, sequenced in a study of T cell responses to AZD1222 COVID-19 vaccine. Clones were read by immunoSEQ multiplex PCR, and TCRdb kept only the in-frame ones, dropping some. The sample contains some 250,000 clones, roughly 93% of which appear only once. The source was peripheral blood, collected 28 days after the second AZD1222 dose. The receptor source for this set is an adult who received the AZD1222 COVID-19 vaccine.

The rearrangement links TRBV20-1 to TRBJ1-5; the match to TRBD1 covers 9 bases. CDR3 size: 11 residues. Losses at the gene ends were 8 bases for V and 7 bases for J; bases not matched to a gene: 3. Germline loops: CDR1 DFQATT, CDR2 SNEGSKA (reference sequence). The CDR3 sequence: CSRTGEQPQHF. CDR3 DNA: TGCAGTCGGACAGGGGAACAGCCCCAGCATTTT.

The V and J genes are TRBV3-1 (or the pseudogene TRBV3-2) and TRBJ1-5; 11 bases agree with TRBD1. The germline V gene encodes CDR1 LGHDT and CDR2 YNNKEL (reference sequence). CDR3 length equals 16 residues. V trimming: 4 bases; J trimming: 3 bases; junction bases outside the gene matches: 5. CDR3 DNA: TGTGCCAGCAGCCCCGGGACAGGGGGGATCAATCAGCCCCAGCATTTT. Amino acids: CASSPGTGGINQPQHF.

V usage is TRBV7-9 and J usage is TRBJ1-2, with D possibly matching TRBD1 (5 bases). The CDR3 extends over 15 amino acids. The germline V gene encodes CDR1 SEHNR and CDR2 FQNEAQ (reference sequence). V dropped 4 bases and J dropped 3 bases, with 15 bases sitting between them. CDR3 in amino acids: CASSSTQEGYYGYTF. CDR3 DNA: TGTGCCAGCAGCTCGACACAGGAGGGTTACTATGGCTACACCTTC.

V and J are TRBV9 and TRBJ2-3; 11 nucleotides match TRBD2. The germline gives CDR1 SGDLS, CDR2 YYNGEE. This CDR3 region has 17 residues. J was trimmed by 2 bases and V by 0 bases; bases with no gene match: 5. DNA for the CDR3: TGTGCCAGCAGCGTAGAGCTGGGACTAGCGGACACAGATACGCAGTATTTT. Translating it yields CASSVELGLADTDTQYF.

The chain uses TRBV5-1 and TRBJ2-1, with 12 bases that match TRBD2. Germline assignment: CDR1 SGHRS and CDR2 YFSETQ. V was clipped by 3 bases and J by 1 base; unmatched bases: 2. This CDR3 has 16 amino acids. The CDR3 sequence: CASSYGLAGSYNEQFF. The CDR3 nucleotides read TGCGCCAGCAGCTATGGACTAGCGGGGTCCTACAATGAGCAGTTCTTC.

The V gene is TRBV28, the J gene TRBJ2-2, with D possibly TRBD2 on 7 matching bases. CDR3 size: 17 residues. V lost 7 bases and J lost 7, with 25 bases in between. Germline V gives CDR1 MDHEN, CDR2 SYDVKM. This CDR3 reads CASTVRGGTSGGGELFF. CDR3 nucleotides: TGTGCCAGCACCGTGAGGGGGGGGACATCAGGTGGCGGGGAGCTGTTTTTT.

This chain joins TRBV11-2 and TRBJ1-6, with D perhaps TRBD1 (6 bases). The CDR3 is 15 amino acids. V lost 5 bases to trimming and J lost 1 base, with 9 bases between them. Germline V gene lookup returns CDR1 SGHAT and CDR2 FQNNGV. The CDR3 reads CASSLQGSYNSPLHF. CDR3 in DNA: TGTGCCAGCAGCCTACAGGGATCCTATAATTCACCCCTCCACTTT.

The chain couples TRBV28 to TRBJ2-7; D is undetermined. The V gene lost 6 bases and the J gene lost 4 bases, with 10 bases spanning the gap. Germline CDR1 reads MDHEN; CDR2 reads SYDVKM. The CDR3 is 12 residues long. The CDR3 sequence is CASSPIRYEQYF. In DNA form, the CDR3 reads TGTGCCAGCAGCCCTATCCGGTACGAGCAGTACTTC.

The chain carries TRBV13 and TRBJ2-1; 13 nucleotides agree with TRBD2. CDR1 is PRHDT, CDR2 FYEKMQ, per germline (reference sequence). The CDR3 is made up of 14 amino acids. Trimming removed 5 bases from V and 8 bases from J; junction bases left unmatched: 3. The CDR3 DNA sequence: TGTGCCAGCAGCCGGACTAGCGGGAGTGATGAGCAGTTCTTC. Translating gives CASSRTSGSDEQFF.

The rearrangement uses TRBV12-5 and TRBJ2-7, with D perhaps TRBD2 (5 bases). The germline V gene has CDR1 LGHNT and CDR2 FRNRAP. The CDR3 runs to 15 residues. The ends were cut back, 3 bases at V and 3 bases at J, with 15 bases in the middle. The CDR3 DNA reads as TGTGCTAGTGGTTTAAGGGCCCCAAGCGGCTACGAGCAGTACTTC. Amino acid sequence: CASGLRAPSGYEQYF.

V is TRBV28 and J is TRBJ2-7; D perhaps matches TRBD1 (6 bases). Trimming pared 7 bases from V and 2 bases from J, leaving 15 bases between. Germline values: CDR1 MDHEN, CDR2 SYDVKM. This CDR3 has 14 residues. CDR3 region: CASTQQGRTYEQYF. Here the CDR3 DNA reads TGTGCCAGCACCCAACAGGGCAGGACCTACGAGCAGTACTTC.

The gene calls are TRBV12-3 or TRBV12-4 and TRBJ1-3, with D possibly being TRBD1 (5 bases). Trimming stripped 2 bases from V and 7 bases from J, with 9 bases between. The CDR3 runs 13 residues. The CDR3 DNA reads as TGTGCCAGCAGTTTAACACAGGCGAACACCATATATTTT. Its protein is CASSLTQANTIYF.